These 30 T cell receptor beta chains share one sample of origin, sequenced in a study of CD8+ T cells in alopecia areata (dated by TCRdb to the late 2010s). Per the publication, the treatment or condition label means: oral pan-JAK inhibitor, 5-10 mg twice daily. Library preparation used the immunoSEQ multiplex PCR assay. To provide template for TCR sequencing, every sample had RNA extracted and reverse transcribed into cDNA. The table was pulled from immuneACCESS by TCRdb, which kept in-frame rearrangements only. Such tables lose some clones; where checked, under half of the loss comes from unresolved V genes, and the rest has no known cause. The sample table lists about 180,000 clones, about 51% of them with a count of one. 10% of the sample comes from the top ten. Source: CD8+ T cells sorted from blood, taken around week 53, from a patient treated with tofacitinib. The receptor set was obtained from a human donor with alopecia areata.

The chain recombines TRBV6-5 with TRBJ2-5; D gene unclear. This CDR3 region has 13 residues. V lost 7 bases to trimming and J lost 2 bases, with 11 bases between them. Germline loops: CDR1 MNHEY, CDR2 SVGAGI. In DNA form, the CDR3 reads TGTGCCAGCAACGGTCCAGGTCAAGAGACCCAGTACTTC. It yields the protein CASNGPGQETQYF.

This chain links TRBV7-9 with TRBJ2-7, with 8 bases that match TRBD1. With V trimmed by 4 bases and J by 3 bases, 5 bases remained unmatched. In germline, CDR1 is SEHNR, CDR2 FQNEAQ (reference sequence). There are 14 residues in the CDR3. The CDR3: CASSSGTGLYEQYF. The CDR3 DNA sequence: TGTGCCAGCAGCTCCGGGACAGGCCTCTACGAGCAGTACTTC.

This clone appeared many times. The chain carries TRBV7-3 and TRBJ2-5, with D uncertain. The CDR3 has 13 residues. CDR1 and CDR2 (germline): SGHTA, FQGTGA. Trimming took off 11 bases at V and 5 bases at J, with 18 bases between the two ends. Here the CDR3 DNA reads TGTGCCTCCTCCGAAGTTTTGGGGGAGACCCAGTACTTC. As protein: CASSEVLGETQYF.

The gene calls are TRBV14 and TRBJ2-7; D remains ambiguous. This CDR3 contains 13 residues. Germline assignment: CDR1 SGHDN and CDR2 FVKESK. Trimming pared 0 bases from V and 4 bases from J, leaving 7 bases between. The CDR3 here is CASSQDSWYEQYF. The CDR3 region has the DNA TGTGCCAGCAGCCAAGACAGCTGGTACGAGCAGTACTTC.

The J gene is TRBJ2-5, the V gene TRBV13; tentative D call: TRBD1 (6 bases). The CDR3 runs 15 residues. The V gene's germline CDR1 is PRHDT and CDR2 FYEKMQ (reference sequence). Deletions cut 5 bases from V and 5 bases from J, with 18 bases between. This chain's CDR3 is CASSPLGQGVETQYF. The CDR3 coding sequence is TGTGCCAGCAGCCCCCTGGGACAAGGAGTGGAGACCCAGTACTTC. Filled out from reference TRBV13 and TRBJ2-5, the complete variable domain reads AAGVIQSPRHLIKEKRETATLKCYPIPRHDTVYWYQQGPGQDPQFLISFYEKMQSDKGSIPDRFSAQQFSDYHSELNMSSLELGDSALYFCASSPLGQGVETQYFGPGTRLLVL.

This sequence joins TRBV4-3 and TRBJ2-3; D is tentatively TRBD1 or TRBD2 (6 bases each). V was pared by 3 bases and J by 2 bases, with 18 bases between. Per germline, CDR1 LGHNA and CDR2 YSLEER. This CDR3 has 17 residues. CDR3: CASSHPPGGEPTDTQYF. CDR3 sequence (DNA): TGCGCCAGCAGCCACCCGCCCGGGGGCGAACCCACAGATACGCAGTATTTT.

The rearrangement joins TRBV7-3 to TRBJ2-6; tentative D call: TRBD1 (5 bases). CDR1 is SGHTA and CDR2 is FQGTGA in the germline V gene. The CDR3 contains 16 residues. The V end lost 2 bases, the J end lost 0 bases, and 8 bases lay between the germline ends. CDR3 protein: CASSLDSNSGANVLTF. The CDR3 DNA follows: TGTGCCAGCAGCTTAGACAGCAACTCTGGGGCCAACGTCCTGACTTTC.

J is TRBJ2-1 and V is TRBV4-3; 7 bases agree with TRBD2. Germline CDR1 reads LGHNA; CDR2 reads YSLEER. Germline trimming cut 0 bases from V and 1 base from J; bases unmatched to any gene: 6. This CDR3 is 17 amino acids long. CDR3 sequence: CASSQDRGGGSYNEQFF. The CDR3, as DNA: TGCGCCAGCAGCCAAGATCGAGGCGGGGGTTCCTACAATGAGCAGTTCTTC.

In this sample, this clone turned up once. CDR3 region: CASRPTDGGTDTQYF. The CDR3, as DNA: TGTGCCAGCAGACCGACCGACGGAGGCACAGATACGCAGTATTTT. V is TRBV27 and J is TRBJ2-3; D gene uncertain. Germline CDR1 and CDR2: MNHEY and SMNVEV (reference sequence). The CDR3 loop spans 15 amino acids. The V end was cut by 6 bases, the J end by 1 base, with 14 bases between.

This rearrangement joins TRBV5-6 to TRBJ1-2, with 9 bases that match TRBD1. Germline trimming cut 3 bases from V and 2 bases from J; bases unmatched to any gene: 8. From germline, CDR1 is SGHDT and CDR2 YYEEEE. This CDR3 contains 16 residues. CDR3 nucleotides: TGTGCCAGCAGCTGGACGGGGACAGGGCTGAACTATGGCTACACCTTC. Its translation: CASSWTGTGLNYGYTF.

The sample holds one count of this clone. The rearrangement uses TRBV27 and TRBJ1-6; D not resolved. V was pared by 8 bases and J by 7 bases, with 12 bases between. The CDR3 has 13 residues. From germline, CDR1 is MNHEY and CDR2 SMNVEV (reference sequence). The CDR3 here is CASAWGGNSPLHF. DNA for the CDR3: TGTGCCAGCGCGTGGGGAGGGAATTCACCCCTCCACTTT.

Only a few counts were recorded for this clone. The chain carries TRBV7-3 and TRBJ2-1; D unresolved. CDR1 SGHTA and CDR2 FQGTGA come from the germline V gene. V was trimmed by 1 base and J by 6 bases, leaving 13 bases between them. This CDR3 spans 15 amino acids. The DNA of the CDR3 is TGTGCCAGCAGCTTAATACGGGCCCAGCGCAATGAGCAGTTCTTC. This sequence encodes CASSLIRAQRNEQFF.

The chain joins TRBV5-6 to TRBJ2-5; possibly TRBD1 for D (6 bases). The CDR3 runs to 16 residues. Trimming stripped 0 bases from V and 5 bases from J, with 17 bases between. CDR1 and CDR2 from the germline V gene are SGHDT and YYEEEE. CDR3 nucleotides: TGTGCCAGCAGCTTGGCTTTGGCAGGGGATAGGGAGACCCAGTACTTC. Protein sequence: CASSLALAGDRETQYF.

The chain carries TRBV19 and TRBJ2-7; D gene uncertain. Trimming removed 3 bases at V and 2 bases at J, with 8 bases between. This CDR3 has 13 amino acids. Germline CDR1 reads LNHDA; CDR2 reads SQIVND (reference sequence). CDR3 loop: CASSMTAAYEQYF. Here the CDR3 DNA reads TGTGCCAGTAGTATGACCGCCGCCTACGAGCAGTACTTC.

The sample holds a few counts of this clone. The chain uses TRBV5-4 and TRBJ1-1; D gene ambiguous. Trimming took off 4 bases at V and 3 bases at J, with 13 bases between the two ends. The germline gives CDR1 SGHNT, CDR2 YYREEE (reference sequence). The CDR3 is made up of 14 amino acids. The DNA of the CDR3 is TGTGCCAGCAGCCTTGGGTCAGGAGACACTGAAGCTTTCTTT. As protein: CASSLGSGDTEAFF.

In regard to this clone: At the DNA level, this CDR3 is encoded by other sequences in the same sample as well. The chain is built from TRBV27 and TRBJ1-5; no definite D call. V lost 3 bases and J lost 3, with 3 bases in between. Per germline, CDR1 MNHEY and CDR2 SMNVEV (reference sequence). This CDR3 spans 12 amino acids. CDR3 bases: TGTGCCAGCAGTTTCTACAATCAGCCCCAGCATTTT. Translation: CASSFYNQPQHF.

The V and J genes are TRBV7-9 and TRBJ2-3; 12 bases fit TRBD2. V shed 0 bases, J shed 2 bases, and the junction held 6 bases outside the gene matches. Germline values: CDR1 SEHNR, CDR2 FQNEAQ (reference sequence). The CDR3 has 18 residues. The CDR3 here is CASSLARRLAGDTDTQYF. As DNA, the CDR3 is TGTGCCAGCAGCTTAGCCCGGCGACTAGCGGGGGACACAGATACGCAGTATTTT. The complete variable domain, with remaining parts taken from reference TRBV7-9 and TRBJ2-3, reads DTGVSQNPRHKITKRGQNVTFRCDPISEHNRLYWYRQTLGQGPEFLTYFQNEAQLEKSRLLSDRFSAERPKGSFSTLEIQRTEQGDSAMYLCASSLARRLAGDTDTQYFGPGTRLTVL.

The J gene is TRBJ2-1, the V gene TRBV30; 12 bases fit TRBD2. V lost 0 bases and J lost 15; bases outside the gene matches: 12. Per the germline V gene, CDR1 is GTSNPN and CDR2 is SVGIG (reference sequence). The CDR3 is 15 amino acids. CDR3 loop: CAWSVGASGGAGPFF. The CDR3 region has the DNA TGTGCCTGGAGTGTAGGGGCTAGCGGGGGGGCTGGTCCGTTCTTC.

The V and J genes are TRBV30 and TRBJ1-1, with TRBD1 as a possible D gene (6 bases). Germline CDR1 reads GTSNPN; CDR2 reads SVGIG (reference sequence). CDR3 size: 14 residues. With 0 bases removed from V and 5 bases from J, the gap between germline ends came to 13 bases. The CDR3 DNA follows: TGTGCCTGGAGTGTCGGGGGGCTGGGAACTGAAGCTTTCTTT. Residues: CAWSVGGLGTEAFF.

V usage is TRBV7-9 and J usage is TRBJ1-2; D is ambiguous. Deletions cut 4 bases from V and 2 bases from J, with 11 bases between. Germline-derived CDR1 and CDR2 are SEHNR and FQNEAQ (reference sequence). CDR3 size: 14 residues. Written as DNA, the CDR3 is TGTGCCAGCAGCTCGTCGACGGAAAACTATGGCTACACCTTC. Amino acid sequence: CASSSSTENYGYTF.

The chain employs TRBV4-2 and TRBJ1-4; TRBD1 might be the D (5 bases). The length of the CDR3 is 12 residues. Trimming shortened V by 6 bases and J by 6 bases, and 8 bases separated the two germline ends. Germline values: CDR1 LGHNA, CDR2 YNFKEQ. CDR3 coding DNA: TGTGCCAGCAGGCTCAGGGATGAAAAACTGTTTTTT. As protein: CASRLRDEKLFF.

The chain couples TRBV6-6 to TRBJ2-7; 7 nucleotides agree with TRBD2. This CDR3 has 15 residues. Trimming at V came to 2 bases and at J to 2 bases, leaving 6 bases not matched to a gene. The germline gives CDR1 MNHNY, CDR2 SVGAGI (reference sequence). The CDR3 reads CASSYAASGTYEQYF. The CDR3 bases are TGTGCCAGCAGTTACGCGGCTAGCGGTACCTACGAGCAGTACTTC.

This clone was recorded a few times. The genes are TRBV9 and TRBJ2-5; tentatively, D is TRBD1 or TRBD2 (5 bases each). Trimming cost V 0 bases and J 1 base, with 7 bases left between them. The CDR3 totals 14 residues. The V gene's germline CDR1 is SGDLS and CDR2 YYNGEE. As DNA, the CDR3 is TGTGCCAGCAGCGTAGAAGGGACCCAAGAGACCCAGTACTTC. The encoded protein is CASSVEGTQETQYF. Full variable domain (missing parts from reference TRBV9 and TRBJ2-5): DSGVTQTPKHLITATGQRVTLRCSPRSGDLSVYWYQQSLDQGLQFLIQYYNGEERAKGNILERFSAQQFPDLHSELNLSSLELGDSALYFCASSVEGTQETQYFGPGTRLLVL.

The V gene is TRBV7-9, the J gene TRBJ2-7; D is uncertain. Germline CDR1 SEHNR, CDR2 FQNEAQ (reference sequence). V was cut by 1 base and J by 3 bases, with 10 bases left in between. CDR3 size: 14 residues. The CDR3 region has the DNA TGTGCCAGCAGCTTAGTTTCTGTTGGCTACGAGCAGTACTTC. This gives the protein CASSLVSVGYEQYF.

The J gene is TRBJ1-1, the V gene TRBV7-9; D gene unclear. Looked up from germline, CDR1 is SEHNR and CDR2 is FQNEAQ (reference sequence). The CDR3 totals 12 residues. The germline V and J ends were trimmed by 5 bases and 11 bases, with 15 bases remaining between them. CDR3: CASSPHPVGAFF. The CDR3 region has the DNA TGTGCCAGCAGCCCCCACCCTGTCGGGGCTTTCTTT.

This clone was observed a handful of times. This chain links TRBV29-1 with TRBJ1-6, with D maybe TRBD1 (5 bases). The V gene lost 6 bases and the J gene lost 7 bases, with 16 bases spanning the gap. The CDR3 sequence is 14 residues long. Germline lookup yields CDR1 SQVTM and CDR2 ANQGSEA. In DNA form, the CDR3 reads TGCAGCGTCCGGGACGGAGTAAAGAATTCACCCCTCCACTTT. It specifies CSVRDGVKNSPLHF.

The V and J genes are TRBV6-4 and TRBJ1-1; weak D call: TRBD1 (6 bases). V lost 8 bases to trimming and J lost 1 base, with 14 bases between them. Germline V gene sequence: CDR1 MRHNA, CDR2 SNTAGT. This CDR3 region has 14 residues. DNA of the CDR3: TGTGCCAGCTCTGCCAGGGGAGAGAACACTGAAGCTTTCTTT. Translated: CASSARGENTEAFF.

The gene calls are TRBV14 and TRBJ2-1, with D maybe TRBD1 (6 bases). V shed 3 bases and J shed 7 bases, with 7 bases lying between them. CDR3 length: 12 amino acids. The germline V gene has CDR1 SGHDN and CDR2 FVKESK. The CDR3 sequence: CASSHTGNEQFF. The CDR3, as DNA: TGTGCCAGCAGCCACACAGGGAATGAGCAGTTCTTC.

In this sample, this clone turned up a few times. The chain joins TRBV11-2 to TRBJ1-1, with 9 bases identical to TRBD1. Germline values: CDR1 SGHAT, CDR2 FQNNGV. The CDR3 extends over 13 amino acids. V lost 4 bases to trimming and J lost 6 bases; unmatched junction nucleotides: 3. CDR3 sequence reads: CASSWGTGPEAFF. The DNA of the CDR3 is TGTGCCAGCAGCTGGGGGACAGGGCCTGAAGCTTTCTTT.

The V and J genes are TRBV25-1 and TRBJ2-5, with no clear D. V was shortened by 2 bases and J by 5 bases, with 9 bases between the two germline ends. The V gene's germline CDR1 is MGHDK and CDR2 SYGVNS. The CDR3 is 13 residues long. This CDR3 is CASSEPGRETQYF. DNA for the CDR3: TGTGCCAGCAGTGAACCGGGCCGGGAGACCCAGTACTTC.